Each of the 31 T cell receptor beta chains below was sequenced from the same sample in a study of CD8+ T cells in alopecia areata. RNA extraction and reverse transcription yielded cDNA as sequencing template. Clones were read by immunoSEQ multiplex PCR, and TCRdb kept only the in-frame ones, dropping some. The data contain about 150,000 clones, 55% of them singletons. The sequencing input was CD4+ T cells sorted from blood. All receptors derive from a human donor in good health.

This clone has a handful of counts. This rearrangement joins TRBV7-9 to TRBJ1-1, with 7 nucleotides matching TRBD1. This CDR3 has 13 amino acids. Germline lookup yields CDR1 SEHNR and CDR2 FQNEAQ (reference sequence). J lost 4 bases, V lost 6 bases, and 5 bases had no gene match. The CDR3 nucleotides read TGTGCCAGCAGTCCCTCAGGGGGCACTGAAGCTTTCTTT. It codes for CASSPSGGTEAFF.

This clone was seen ten or more times. The genes are TRBV28 and TRBJ1-5; a weak D match, TRBD1 (6 bases). V lost 6 bases to trimming and J lost 6 bases, with 15 bases between them. Germline values: CDR1 MDHEN, CDR2 SYDVKM. The CDR3 consists of 14 residues. The CDR3 nucleotides are TGTGCCAGCAGAAGGGGGGGAAGGGTTCAGCCCCAGCATTTT. Translated: CASRRGGRVQPQHF.

V is TRBV6-5 and J is TRBJ1-2; tentatively, D is TRBD1 (5 bases). This CDR3 comprises 12 residues. Trimming left V 6 bases short and J 8 bases short, with 13 bases between. Germline values: CDR1 MNHEY, CDR2 SVGAGI. CDR3 loop: CASRHTREGYTF. Written as DNA, the CDR3 is TGTGCCAGCAGGCACACCAGGGAAGGCTACACCTTC.

This sequence joins TRBV7-9 and TRBJ2-1; 7 nucleotides line up with TRBD2. V shed 4 bases and J 5 bases; nucleotides not matched to a gene: 14. CDR1 SEHNR and CDR2 FQNEAQ come from the germline V gene (reference sequence). CDR3 size: 17 residues. CDR3 DNA sequence: TGTGCCAGCAGCTCCCTGGGGCGGGGGACCCCTCACAATGAGCAGTTCTTC. It is translated as CASSSLGRGTPHNEQFF.

This clone was counted a few times. J is TRBJ2-3 and V is TRBV5-1, with 9 bases that match TRBD2. V dropped 0 bases and J dropped 5; count of bases not matched to a gene: 4. The CDR3 spans 15 residues. CDR1 is SGHRS and CDR2 is YFSETQ in the germline V gene. The CDR3: CASSLDLAGQDTQYF. In nucleotides, the CDR3 is TGCGCCAGCAGCTTGGATCTAGCGGGGCAAGATACGCAGTATTTT.

V gene TRBV2 combines with J gene TRBJ1-4, with 9 positions matching TRBD1. V was clipped by 8 bases and J by 0 bases; unmatched bases: 16. The germline V gene encodes CDR1 SNHLY and CDR2 FYNNEI. The length of the CDR3 is 19 residues. This CDR3 reads CASLGTGLEEVATNEKLFF. The DNA for the CDR3 is TGTGCCAGCTTAGGGACAGGGCTGGAAGAAGTCGCAACTAATGAAAAACTGTTTTTT.

This clone has more than one count but fewer than ten. The CDR3: CASQREYAGELFF. In nucleotides, the CDR3 is TGTGCCAGCCAGCGGGAGTACGCCGGGGAGCTGTTTTTT. The chain combines TRBV2 with TRBJ2-2; 8 nucleotides agree with TRBD2. Germline CDR1 reads SNHLY; CDR2 reads FYNNEI. With V trimmed by 8 bases and J by 6 bases, 5 bases remained unmatched. The CDR3 is 13 amino acids.

This rearrangement joins TRBV20-1 to TRBJ2-1, with D unclear. The V gene lost 6 bases and the J gene lost 6 bases, with 9 bases spanning the gap. Germline assignment: CDR1 DFQATT and CDR2 SNEGSKA (reference sequence). The CDR3 consists of 11 residues. Here the CDR3 reads CSARPSNEQFF. Here the CDR3 DNA reads TGCAGTGCCCGCCCCAGCAATGAGCAGTTCTTC.

The chain employs TRBV30 and TRBJ1-1; 8 nucleotides match TRBD1. The V gene end was trimmed by 2 bases and the J gene end by 1 base; junction bases not matched to a gene: 3. This CDR3 region has 14 residues. Germline CDR1 GTSNPN, CDR2 SVGIG (reference sequence). CDR3 protein: CAWSFTGGNTEAFF. DNA for the CDR3: TGTGCCTGGAGTTTTACAGGGGGGAACACTGAAGCTTTCTTT. The whole variable domain, filled in from reference TRBV30 and TRBJ1-1, reads SQTIHQWPATLVQPVGSPLSLECTVEGTSNPNLYWYRQAAGRGLQLLFYSVGIGQISSEVPQNLSASRPQDRQFILSSKKLLLSDSGFYLCAWSFTGGNTEAFFGQGTRLTVV.

V usage is TRBV2 and J usage is TRBJ1-5; 7 nucleotides line up with TRBD1. Germline CDR1 reads SNHLY; CDR2 reads FYNNEI. Trimming took 7 bases from V and 9 from J; bases not matched to a gene: 15. CDR3 length: 15 amino acids. The CDR3, as DNA: TGTGCCAGCACCAAGGACAGGACGAGGAGGTTGCCCCAGCATTTT. Its translation: CASTKDRTRRLPQHF.

J is TRBJ2-1 and V is TRBV6-5, with D perhaps matching TRBD2 (5 bases). The CDR3 spans 15 residues. Trimming stripped 6 bases from V and 0 bases from J, with 12 bases between. Per the germline V gene, CDR1 is MNHEY and CDR2 is SVGAGI. CDR3 coding DNA: TGTGCCAGCAGGCCTCTAGGGAGCTCCTACAATGAGCAGTTCTTC. It specifies CASRPLGSSYNEQFF.

This sequence joins TRBV7-9 and TRBJ2-7; D may be TRBD2 (6 bases). The germline V and J ends were trimmed by 7 bases and 0 bases, with 13 bases remaining between them. Germline lookup yields CDR1 SEHNR and CDR2 FQNEAQ (reference sequence). CDR3 length: 14 residues. For the CDR3, the DNA is TGTGCCAGCAACCACCGGGAGACCTCCTACGAGCAGTACTTC. Its translation: CASNHRETSYEQYF.

This chain links TRBV29-1 with TRBJ2-2; 16 nucleotides agree with TRBD2. CDR1 SQVTM and CDR2 ANQGSEA come from the germline V gene. CDR3 size: 15 residues. V trimming: 6 bases; J trimming: 4 bases; junction bases outside the gene matches: 2. The CDR3 loop is CSVGLAGGSTGELFF. In nucleotides, the CDR3 is TGCAGCGTGGGACTAGCGGGAGGGAGCACCGGGGAGCTGTTTTTT.

This sequence joins TRBV29-1 and TRBJ2-5; D call uncertain. CDR1 and CDR2 (germline): SQVTM, ANQGSEA. CDR3 length: 11 amino acids. V was shortened by 6 bases and J by 5 bases, with 10 bases between the two germline ends. The CDR3 coding sequence is TGCAGCGTGCGGCCCAAGGAGACCCAGTACTTC. The encoded protein is CSVRPKETQYF.

The gene calls are TRBV7-9 and TRBJ1-2; D unclear. The CDR3 has 11 residues. V lost 4 bases and J lost 3, with 3 bases in between. In germline, CDR1 is SEHNR, CDR2 FQNEAQ (reference sequence). DNA of the CDR3: TGTGCCAGCAGCTCCTACTATGGCTACACCTTC. It codes for CASSSYYGYTF. The complete variable domain, with remaining parts taken from reference TRBV7-9 and TRBJ1-2, reads DTGVSQNPRHKITKRGQNVTFRCDPISEHNRLYWYRQTLGQGPEFLTYFQNEAQLEKSRLLSDRFSAERPKGSFSTLEIQRTEQGDSAMYLCASSSYYGYTFGSGTRLTVV.

The chain employs TRBV18 and TRBJ2-4, with a weak D call TRBD2 (5 bases). Trimming took 2 bases from V and 4 from J, leaving 12 bases between them. The CDR3 length is 15 residues. Per the germline V gene, CDR1 is KGHSH and CDR2 is LQKENI. In DNA, the CDR3 is TGTGCCAGCTCACCAAGTGGGAGCACTAAAAACATTCAGTACTTC. It is translated as CASSPSGSTKNIQYF.

This clone was seen a few times. The gene calls are TRBV7-9 and TRBJ1-4; possibly TRBD1 for D (6 bases). The CDR3 extends over 14 amino acids. Germline V gene lookup returns CDR1 SEHNR and CDR2 FQNEAQ (reference sequence). V lost 5 bases, J lost 8 bases, and 15 bases lay in between. The CDR3 region has the DNA TGTGCCAGCAGCCTACTCGGGGGGCAGGAAAAACTGTTTTTT. Protein product: CASSLLGGQEKLFF.

This clone turned up a few times. V gene TRBV5-1 combines with J gene TRBJ1-5; no firm D call. V was shortened by 10 bases and J by 5 bases, with 4 bases between the two germline ends. There are 9 residues in the CDR3. Germline V gene sequence: CDR1 SGHRS, CDR2 YFSETQ. The DNA for the CDR3 is TGCGCCCCGTATCAGCCCCAGCATTTT. Amino acids: CAPYQPQHF.

The genes are TRBV29-1 and TRBJ2-3, with D uncertain. The V and J ends lost 4 bases and 5 bases respectively, with 7 bases between them. This CDR3 spans 11 amino acids. Germline V gene sequence: CDR1 SQVTM, CDR2 ANQGSEA. The CDR3 spells CSVVSGDTQYF. The CDR3 DNA follows: TGCAGCGTTGTATCAGGAGATACGCAGTATTTT.

The CDR3 region is CASRRDRLAYGYTF. The CDR3 region has the DNA TGTGCCAGCAGGCGGGACAGACTCGCATATGGCTACACCTTC. The chain couples TRBV6-5 to TRBJ1-2; 7 bases line up with TRBD1. V dropped 6 bases and J dropped 5; count of bases not matched to a gene: 9. The CDR3 sequence is 14 residues long. Germline assignment: CDR1 MNHEY and CDR2 SVGAGI.

This clone appeared a few times. The CDR3 DNA reads as TGTGCGTCGACAGGGCTTACTCAAGAGACCCAGTACTTC. It specifies CASTGLTQETQYF. The chain recombines TRBV6-1 with TRBJ2-5; 7 positions agree with TRBD1. The CDR3 is 13 amino acids. Germline values: CDR1 MNHNS, CDR2 SASEGT.

V is TRBV29-1 and J is TRBJ2-3, with D maybe TRBD1 (6 bases). CDR1 and CDR2 from the germline V gene are SQVTM and ANQGSEA. Trimming cost V 6 bases and J 2 bases, with 12 bases left between them. This CDR3 is 13 amino acids long. In DNA form, the CDR3 reads TGCAGCGTCGCTGCAGGGGTCACAGATACGCAGTATTTT. This codes for CSVAAGVTDTQYF.

The chain uses TRBV28 and TRBJ2-7; 14 bases match TRBD2. The CDR3 is 15 residues long. V dropped 6 bases and J dropped 4; count of bases not matched to a gene: 5. Germline values: CDR1 MDHEN, CDR2 SYDVKM. The DNA for the CDR3 is TGTGCCAGCAGCATTGGGACTAGCGGGAGTTACGAGCAGTACTTC. It yields the protein CASSIGTSGSYEQYF.

The rearrangement uses TRBV2 and TRBJ2-1, with 11 bases aligning to TRBD2. The ends lost 7 bases at V and 7 bases at J; junction bases unmatched: 6. Germline loops: CDR1 SNHLY, CDR2 FYNNEI. This CDR3 has 14 residues. DNA of the CDR3: TGTGCCAGCATAGCGGGAGGGCAGTGGAATGAGCAGTTCTTC. The encoded protein is CASIAGGQWNEQFF.

This clone was seen a single time. This chain's CDR3 is CASTTRLAGVRETQYF. CDR3 bases: TGTGCCAGCACCACTCGACTAGCGGGAGTTCGAGAGACCCAGTACTTC. This rearrangement joins TRBV5-4 to TRBJ2-5, with 12 nucleotides matching TRBD2. J gave up 4 bases and V 6 bases, and 10 bases lay outside the gene matches. Germline CDR1 and CDR2: SGHNT and YYREEE (reference sequence). The CDR3 contains 16 residues.

About this clone itself: The germline gene is not matched at one end of the junction; a read error may be the cause. V and J are TRBV2 and TRBJ2-3; maybe TRBD2 (5 bases). Per germline, CDR1 SNHLY and CDR2 FYNNEI. The CDR3 sequence is 15 residues long. The CDR3 sequence: CASRDYKTSTDTQYF. The CDR3 nucleotides are TGTGCCAGCCGTGACTACAAGACTAGCACAGATACGCAGTATTTT. Complete variable domain (other parts from reference TRBV2 and TRBJ2-3): EPEVTQTPSHQVTQMGQEVILRCVPISNHLYFYWYRQILGQKVEFLVSFYNNEISEKSEIFDDQFSVERPDGSNFTLKIRSTKLEDSAMYFCASRDYKTSTDTQYFGPGTRLTVL.

V usage is TRBV10-3 and J usage is TRBJ2-2; D gene uncertain. Per germline, CDR1 ENHRY and CDR2 SYGVKD. Trimming shortened V by 2 bases and J by 1 base, and 2 bases separated the two germline ends. CDR3 length: 13 amino acids. CDR3 residues: CAISEGNTGELFF. CDR3 coding DNA: TGTGCCATCAGTGAGGGGAACACCGGGGAGCTGTTTTTT.

The chain joins TRBV6-1 to TRBJ2-5; D is ambiguous. The CDR3 is made up of 11 amino acids. Per the germline V gene, CDR1 is MNHNS and CDR2 is SASEGT. Trimming pared 7 bases from V and 9 bases from J, leaving 12 bases between. CDR3 sequence (DNA): TGTGCCAGCATCGGTCCTCCTGCCCAGTACTTC. It specifies CASIGPPAQYF.

The CDR3 region has the DNA TGTGCCAGCCGGACAGGGCTCGAGAACACTGAAGCTTTCTTT. As protein: CASRTGLENTEAFF. The V and J genes are TRBV7-2 and TRBJ1-1; 8 bases map to TRBD1. The germline CDR1 and CDR2 sequences are SGHTA and FQGNSA. Trimming at V came to 8 bases and at J to 1 base, leaving 6 bases not matched to a gene. This CDR3 comprises 14 residues.

The chain combines TRBV25-1 with TRBJ1-1; D perhaps matches TRBD1 (6 bases). The CDR3 is made up of 14 amino acids. Germline V gene data show CDR1 as MGHDK and CDR2 as SYGVNS. Trimming shortened V by 6 bases and J by 2 bases, and 13 bases separated the two germline ends. CDR3 DNA: TGTGCCAGCAGAGACCCGACAGGCAACACTGAAGCTTTCTTT. This gives the protein CASRDPTGNTEAFF.

The chain couples TRBV6-5 to TRBJ1-2; possibly TRBD1 for D (5 bases). Looked up from germline, CDR1 is MNHEY and CDR2 is SVGAGI. The CDR3 has 16 amino acids. V lost 0 bases to trimming and J lost 4 bases, with 15 bases between them. CDR3 sequence (DNA): TGTGCCAGCAGTTACTCGGGGGGATTTAGTCCCTATGGCTACACCTTC. This gives the protein CASSYSGGFSPYGYTF.